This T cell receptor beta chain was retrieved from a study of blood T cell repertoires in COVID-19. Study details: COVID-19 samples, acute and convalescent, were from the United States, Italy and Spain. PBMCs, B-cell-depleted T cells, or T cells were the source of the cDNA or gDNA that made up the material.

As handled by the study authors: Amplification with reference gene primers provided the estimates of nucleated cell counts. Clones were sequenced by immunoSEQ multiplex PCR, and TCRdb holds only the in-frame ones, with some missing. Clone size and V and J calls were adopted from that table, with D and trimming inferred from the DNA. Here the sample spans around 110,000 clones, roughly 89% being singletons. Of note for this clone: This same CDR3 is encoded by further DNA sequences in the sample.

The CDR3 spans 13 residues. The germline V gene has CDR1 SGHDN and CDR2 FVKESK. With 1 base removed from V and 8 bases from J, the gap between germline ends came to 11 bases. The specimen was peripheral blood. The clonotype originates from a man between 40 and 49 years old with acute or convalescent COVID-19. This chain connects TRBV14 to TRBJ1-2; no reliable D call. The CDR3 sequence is CASSQGRERGYTF. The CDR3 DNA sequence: TGTGCCAGCAGCCAAGGGAGGGAACGCGGCTACACCTTC.